This TCR beta chain was found in a study of blood T cell repertoires in COVID-19 (dated by TCRdb to about 2020). At the level of the whole study: Samples covering the acute and convalescent phases of COVID-19 were provided by collaborators in the United States, Italy and Spain. The material from the prospective study consisted of cDNA or gDNA derived from T cells, B-cell-depleted T cells, or PBMCs. Deeply sampled blood TCRbeta repertoires from subjects exposed to, actively infected with, or recovered from COVID-19 were included in the dataset. A freely available public database, intended as a resource for researchers studying the immune response to SARS-CoV-2, is where the repertoires were released. Samples were obtained from the ongoing ImmuneRACE study (first 160 participants) and from 950 to 1,500 subjects provided by 6 global collaborators. The sample metadata nearly always contained a de-identified subject ID, COVID-19 status, age in years and sex. Where HLA class I and class II types were available, the types were taken from metadata supplied by the sample provider, not from assay-based typing. Results the study describes overall, beyond this receptor: How much clinical and demographic metadata was included differed by source and by participant, and the metadata was provided uncurated.

Each collaborating institution followed its own protocols to collect whole blood in K2EDTA tubes. For TCRbeta analysis, collaborator samples were shipped as frozen whole blood, as isolated PBMCs, or as DNA extracted from either sample type. TCRbeta CDR3 regions were amplified from genomic DNA using the immunoSEQ Assay, a bias-controlled multiplex PCR. On the study's bioinformatics: The number of nucleated cells in each sample was estimated from the amplification of reference gene primers within the assay. Sequence reads were collapsed and filtered to measure the absolute abundance of every unique TCRbeta CDR3 rearrangement. Productive Simpson clonality was computed per sample as the square root of Simpson's diversity index over productive rearrangements. This is the immuneACCESS table as TCRdb keeps it, with only in-frame sequences that have V and J called. A part of the clones is gone; compared with another copy, unresolved V genes explain less than half, and the rest is unexplained. That table gives V, J and clone size, and the DNA gave D and trimming. The sample contains about 130,000 clones, roughly three quarters of them found a single time. 1.5% to 2% of the sample goes to the ten largest clones.

From its cysteine to its phenylalanine, the CDR3 spans 16 amino acids. Just the 48-base CDR3 DNA is kept, in frame starting at base 1. Compared with germline, V lacks 0 bases and J lacks 4 bases; bases without a gene match: 4. The germline V gene encodes CDR1 LGHNA and CDR2 YSLEER. As concerns this clone: It has no known antigen specificity. Base qualities are not recorded, but no much larger clone differs from it by a single base.

The material sequenced was peripheral blood. Recombination joined TRBV4-3 with TRBJ2-4, with 9 central nucleotides matching TRBD2. The TCR sequence derives from a woman in her 70s with acute or convalescent COVID-19. The nucleotide sequence is TGCGCCAGCAGCCAAGACCCGGCGGGGGGGAAAAACATTCAGTACTTC. It encodes CASSQDPAGGKNIQYF.